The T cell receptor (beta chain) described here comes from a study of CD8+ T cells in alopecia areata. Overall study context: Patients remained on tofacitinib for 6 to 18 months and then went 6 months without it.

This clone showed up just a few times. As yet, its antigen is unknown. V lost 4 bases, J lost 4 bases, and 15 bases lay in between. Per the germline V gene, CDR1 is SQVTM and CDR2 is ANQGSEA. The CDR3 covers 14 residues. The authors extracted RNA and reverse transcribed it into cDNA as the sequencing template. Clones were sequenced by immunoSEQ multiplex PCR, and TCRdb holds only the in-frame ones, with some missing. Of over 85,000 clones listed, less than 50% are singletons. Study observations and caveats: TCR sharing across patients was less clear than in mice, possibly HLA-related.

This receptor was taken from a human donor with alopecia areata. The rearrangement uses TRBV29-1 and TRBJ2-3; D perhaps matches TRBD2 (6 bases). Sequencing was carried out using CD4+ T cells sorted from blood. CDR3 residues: CSVGLAEGPDTQYF. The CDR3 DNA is TGCAGCGTTGGCTTAGCGGAAGGCCCAGATACGCAGTATTTT.